This T cell receptor beta chain was obtained from a study of blood T cell repertoires in COVID-19. Per the authors' pipeline: Estimates of nucleated cell counts were drawn from the amplification of reference gene primers. Sequencing was performed with immunoSEQ multiplex PCR; in TCRdb, only in-frame clones are kept and a portion is missing. The DNA gave D and trimming, while V, J and clone size come from that table. The repertoire has about 200,000 clones, about 88% of them found once; the top ten carry roughly a sixth. Sequenced: peripheral blood. The sequence was obtained from a man aged 45-65 years with COVID-19, enrolled during active disease.

The CDR3 DNA is TGTGCCAGCAGTCCCCTCGACAGACAAGAGACCCAGTACTTC. Amino acid sequence: CASSPLDRQETQYF. The rearrangement uses TRBV27 and TRBJ2-5; TRBD1 is a possible D gene (5 bases). Trimming removed 5 bases from V and 2 bases from J, with 12 bases in between. There are 14 residues in the CDR3. The germline gives CDR1 MNHEY, CDR2 SMNVEV (reference sequence).